The entry below describes one T cell receptor (beta chain). Its specificity is unknown. This specimen includes other DNA sequences encoding the same CDR3. Sequencing sought depths of 1 in 200,000 to 1 in 1 million T cells. TCRdb keeps only in-frame clones here, not all; method: immunoSEQ multiplex PCR. The sample includes 130,000 or so clones, approximately 80% of them seen just once. These data come from a study of cytotoxic CD8 clonotypes in ibrutinib-treated CLL. Study details: Among responders, roughly 25 were partial and 2 complete; after median approximately six years, roughly 14 stayed remitted and roughly 12 progressed. General study points: Higher clonality was seen at ibrutinib response and a return toward baseline at progression.

CDR3 length equals 15 residues. Germline V gene lookup returns CDR1 LNHDA and CDR2 SQIVND (reference sequence). V dropped 1 base and J dropped 0 bases, with 7 bases sitting between them. Sequenced here: PBMCs, sampled after 12 months of ibrutinib treatment. The sequence was obtained from a human donor with chronic lymphocytic leukemia. The chain combines TRBV19 with TRBJ1-5; D remains ambiguous. The CDR3 DNA is TGTGCCAGTAGTATAGGGCAGAATAGCAATCAGCCCCAGCATTTT. Amino acids: CASSIGQNSNQPQHF.